This T cell receptor beta chain appears in the sequencing data of a study of shared clonotypes between healthy human individuals. Germline CDR1 and CDR2: SNHLY and FYNNEI. The CDR3 is 16 residues long. J gave up 1 base and V 6 bases, and 10 bases lay outside the gene matches. Clones were read by immunoSEQ multiplex PCR, and TCRdb kept only the in-frame ones, dropping some. The sample has 180,000 or so clones, about 93% seen once; the top ten hold 0.067%. The sequencing sample was made of naive CD4+ T cells sorted from blood. Specified subset: CD45RA+ positively selected. The source of this sequence is a woman in her twenties or thirties in good health. V is TRBV2 and J is TRBJ2-7; 9 bases map to TRBD1. In nucleotides, the CDR3 is TGTGCCAGCAGACTACAGGGGGCAGGTGGATCCTACGAGCAGTACTTC. Translating it yields CASRLQGAGGSYEQYF.